A single sample gave rise to the 28 T cell receptor beta chains below, sequenced in a study of vaccination effects on CD4 cells after COVID-19. Their antigen targets remain unknown. The ViraFEST assay expanded antigen-specific CD4+ T cells with viral peptide pools before sequencing. At the end of about ten days of culture, CD4+ T cells were isolated. Of the BNT162b2 and mRNA-1273 vaccines, participants received two doses of one or the other. The assay was immunoSEQ multiplex PCR, and TCRdb's table has in-frame clones only and misses some. The sample holds approximately 30,000 clones; less than 75% are singletons and the top ten take roughly a tenth. The sample in question was CD4+ T cells from PBMCs cultured with HCoV-NL63 spike peptides, obtained after COVID-19 vaccination. The source of these receptors is a human donor who received a COVID-19 vaccine.

The rearrangement links TRBV2 to TRBJ2-7, with 7 bases aligning to TRBD2. The CDR3 loop spans 14 amino acids. CDR1 SNHLY and CDR2 FYNNEI come from the germline V gene. The J segment lost 2 bases and the V segment lost 6 bases, leaving 7 bases of the junction unmatched. This CDR3 is CASRDRGGTYEQYF. CDR3 DNA: TGTGCCAGCAGGGACCGGGGAGGGACCTACGAGCAGTACTTC.

The chain couples TRBV12-3 or TRBV12-4 to TRBJ2-5; tentative D call: TRBD1 (5 bases). The CDR3 runs 12 residues. V dropped 6 bases and J dropped 2 bases, with 7 bases sitting between them. CDR3: CASSRQQETQYF. The CDR3, as DNA: TGTGCCAGCAGCAGACAGCAAGAGACCCAGTACTTC.

The chain carries TRBV7-2 and TRBJ2-7; 8 nucleotides line up with TRBD1. CDR1 and CDR2 from the germline V gene are SGHTA and FQGNSA. V was pared by 4 bases and J by 1 base, with 3 bases of the junction left unmatched. This CDR3 comprises 14 residues. The CDR3 DNA sequence: TGTGCCAGCAGCTCCGGGACAGGTTCCTACGAGCAGTACTTC. It codes for CASSSGTGSYEQYF. The full variable domain, rest sourced from reference TRBV7-2 and TRBJ2-7, is GAGVSQSPSNKVTEKGKDVELRCDPISGHTALYWYRQSLGQGLEFLIYFQGNSAPDKSGLPSDRFSAERTGGSVSTLTIQRTQQEDSAVYLCASSSGTGSYEQYFGPGTRLTVT.

This clone was seen just once. V is TRBV6-5 and J is TRBJ2-1, with D unresolved. Germline V gives CDR1 MNHEY, CDR2 SVGAGI. V was shortened by 4 bases and J by 3 bases, with 10 bases between the two germline ends. The CDR3 loop spans 14 amino acids. CDR3 amino acids: CASSWSVNYNEQFF. DNA for the CDR3: TGTGCCAGCAGTTGGTCGGTGAACTACAATGAGCAGTTCTTC.

This clone was observed a few times. The V and J genes are TRBV5-1 and TRBJ1-4, with D possibly matching TRBD1 (6 bases). Germline-derived CDR1 and CDR2 are SGHRS and YFSETQ. The CDR3 consists of 13 residues. V lost 0 bases, J lost 11 bases, and 11 bases lay in between. This CDR3 reads CASSLDRAGKLFF. In DNA form, the CDR3 reads TGCGCCAGCAGCTTGGACAGGGCGGGGAAACTGTTTTTT.

This clone was seen more than once but under ten times. V and J are TRBV10-1 and TRBJ2-1; D may be TRBD1 (6 bases). From germline, CDR1 is WNHNN and CDR2 SYGVQD (reference sequence). The V and J ends lost 6 bases and 10 bases respectively, with 13 bases between them. The CDR3 sequence is 12 residues long. CDR3 nucleotides: TGCGCCAGCAGAGGGGACATTTCCGAGCAGTTCTTC. This codes for CASRGDISEQFF.

A few counts support this clone. This chain uses TRBV19 with TRBJ2-3, with D unresolved. Germline V gene sequence: CDR1 LNHDA, CDR2 SQIVND (reference sequence). With 1 base removed from V and 3 bases from J, the gap between germline ends came to 11 bases. This CDR3 contains 15 residues. The CDR3: CASSIGGQVTDTQYF. CDR3 nucleotides: TGTGCCAGTAGTATAGGCGGCCAGGTTACAGATACGCAGTATTTT.

The V gene is TRBV4-1, the J gene TRBJ2-5; the D gene could be TRBD1 or TRBD2 (5 bases each). There are 15 residues in the CDR3. Between the trimmed V and J ends, which lost 0 bases and 6 bases, there was a span of 14 bases. Germline values: CDR1 MGHRA, CDR2 YSYEKL. The CDR3 loop is CASSQDLTRGQTQYF. The DNA of the CDR3 is TGCGCCAGCAGCCAAGATCTCACTAGGGGACAGACCCAGTACTTC.

This clone was seen a single time. The chain couples TRBV5-6 to TRBJ1-2; 9 positions agree with TRBD1. The CDR3 spans 14 residues. Trimming cost V 2 bases and J 8 bases; bases outside gene matches: 7. The germline V gene encodes CDR1 SGHDT and CDR2 YYEEEE. CDR3 residues: CASSFTGGEKGYTF. The CDR3 DNA reads as TGTGCCAGCAGCTTCACAGGGGGCGAGAAGGGCTACACCTTC.

The chain links TRBV6-5 to TRBJ2-1; 9 bases are shared with TRBD2. J was trimmed by 7 bases and V by 7 bases; bases with no gene match: 8. The germline gives CDR1 MNHEY, CDR2 SVGAGI. CDR3 length equals 14 residues. CDR3 sequence: CASTLAGETNEQFF. The CDR3 DNA reads as TGTGCCAGCACGTTAGCGGGGGAGACGAATGAGCAGTTCTTC.

The chain has TRBV27 and TRBJ2-7; D unresolved. Germline V gene data show CDR1 as MNHEY and CDR2 as SMNVEV (reference sequence). V lost 6 bases and J lost 4, with 19 bases in between. This CDR3 comprises 15 residues. This CDR3 is CASSPSGFASYEQYF. The CDR3 bases are TGTGCCAGCAGCCCAAGTGGGTTTGCATCATACGAGCAGTACTTC.

The chain combines TRBV12-3 or TRBV12-4 with TRBJ2-7, with D tentatively TRBD1 (6 bases). CDR3 length: 13 amino acids. With 4 bases removed from V and 0 bases from J, the gap between germline ends came to 7 bases. Here the CDR3 DNA reads TGTGCCAGCAGTTACAGGGTCTCCTACGAGCAGTACTTC. It translates to CASSYRVSYEQYF.

In this sample, this clone turned up once. The chain recombines TRBV18 with TRBJ2-5; D ambiguous. The CDR3 has 14 residues. Germline values: CDR1 KGHSH, CDR2 LQKENI. The V end lost 6 bases, the J end lost 2 bases, and 13 bases lay between the germline ends. CDR3 DNA: TGTGCCAGCTCCCCTCGTGAAGAACAAGAGACCCAGTACTTC. Amino acid sequence: CASSPREEQETQYF.

The chain recombines TRBV6-5 with TRBJ2-5; 7 nucleotides agree with TRBD1. V trimming: 6 bases; J trimming: 2 bases; junction bases outside the gene matches: 6. The germline CDR1 and CDR2 sequences are MNHEY and SVGAGI. The CDR3 is made up of 14 amino acids. The CDR3 coding sequence is TGTGCCAGCAGCTACGGGACAGCTCAAGAGACCCAGTACTTC. This translates into CASSYGTAQETQYF.

This clone was picked up a small number of times. The chain has TRBV6-1 and TRBJ1-2; 7 bases fit TRBD1. Unmatched junction bases numbered 6, after V lost 2 bases and J lost 0 bases. This CDR3 contains 16 residues. The germline gives CDR1 MNHNS, CDR2 SASEGT. The CDR3 protein is CASSERGQMSNYGYTF. CDR3 coding DNA: TGTGCCAGCAGTGAAAGGGGACAGATGTCTAACTATGGCTACACCTTC.

The V gene is TRBV7-2, the J gene TRBJ1-2; 7 bases match TRBD1. The CDR3 spans 13 residues. The germline gives CDR1 SGHTA, CDR2 FQGNSA. Trimming removed 4 bases from V and 4 bases from J; junction bases left unmatched: 3. The CDR3 spells CASSWGQIYGYTF. The CDR3 bases are TGTGCCAGCAGCTGGGGACAGATCTATGGCTACACCTTC.

J is TRBJ1-2 and V is TRBV29-1, with 11 bases identical to TRBD1. The J segment lost 7 bases and the V segment lost 5 bases, leaving 3 bases of the junction unmatched. Germline V gives CDR1 SQVTM, CDR2 ANQGSEA. The CDR3 covers 12 residues. CDR3 in DNA: TGCAGCGTTTGGACAGGGGGCTCTGGCTACACCTTC. The encoded protein is CSVWTGGSGYTF. The variable domain in full, with the rest retrieved from reference TRBV29-1 and TRBJ1-2, is SAVISQKPSRDICQRGTSLTIQCQVDSQVTMMFWYRQQPGQSLTLIATANQGSEATYESGFVIDKFPISRPNLTFSTLTVSNMSPEDSSIYLCSVWTGGSGYTFGSGTRLTVV.

This chain connects TRBV19 to TRBJ2-7; 9 bases are shared with TRBD1. CDR3 length: 13 residues. Germline CDR1 is LNHDA and CDR2 is SQIVND (reference sequence). Trimming removed 9 bases from V and 2 bases from J; junction bases left unmatched: 5. The CDR3 nucleotides are TGTGCCAGCCTCCGGGACAGGGCCTACGAGCAGTACTTC. Translating it yields CASLRDRAYEQYF.

The V and J genes are TRBV6-6 and TRBJ2-7; 13 bases are shared with TRBD2. The germline V gene encodes CDR1 MNHNY and CDR2 SVGAGI (reference sequence). CDR3 length: 15 residues. The J segment lost 2 bases and the V segment lost 2 bases, leaving 0 bases of the junction unmatched. CDR3 nucleotides: TGTGCCAGCAGTTACGGACTAGCGGGGGCCTACGAGCAGTACTTC. Its protein is CASSYGLAGAYEQYF.

The CDR3 is CASSSIREYEQYF. In DNA form, the CDR3 reads TGTGCCAGCAGCTCGATCAGGGAATACGAGCAGTACTTC. The J gene is TRBJ2-7, the V gene TRBV11-2, with a tentative D call TRBD1 (5 bases). V was pared by 4 bases and J by 4 bases, with 11 bases between. In germline, CDR1 is SGHAT, CDR2 FQNNGV. CDR3 length: 13 amino acids.

The chain combines TRBV2 with TRBJ2-3; 9 positions match TRBD2. The germline V gene has CDR1 SNHLY and CDR2 FYNNEI. V was pared by 4 bases and J by 1 base, with 15 bases of the junction left unmatched. This CDR3 is 19 amino acids long. In nucleotides, the CDR3 is TGTGCCAGCAGTGGCCTGTTGTTTGTGGGACTAGCAGGCACAGATACGCAGTATTTT. Amino acid sequence: CASSGLLFVGLAGTDTQYF.

A few counts support this clone. The rearrangement joins TRBV30 to TRBJ2-2; D ambiguous. Germline CDR1 reads GTSNPN; CDR2 reads SVGIG (reference sequence). The CDR3 loop spans 11 amino acids. V was pared by 0 bases and J by 5 bases, with 1 base between. CDR3 region: CAWSVTGELFF. Here the CDR3 DNA reads TGTGCCTGGAGTGTGACCGGGGAGCTGTTTTTT.

The V call is TRBV9, the J call TRBJ2-2; perhaps D is TRBD1 or TRBD2 (6 bases each). The germline V gene encodes CDR1 SGDLS and CDR2 YYNGEE. Trimming cost V 0 bases and J 4 bases, with 19 bases left between them. This CDR3 region has 18 residues. The CDR3 loop is CASSVESTGRLGTGELFF. The CDR3 nucleotides are TGTGCCAGCAGCGTAGAATCTACAGGGAGGTTGGGCACCGGGGAGCTGTTTTTT.

For the CDR3, the DNA is TGTGCCAGCAGTTTTGCAGGCGATGGCTACACCTTC. Protein: CASSFAGDGYTF. The chain joins TRBV12-3 or TRBV12-4 to TRBJ1-2; D is uncertain. This CDR3 spans 12 amino acids. V lost 3 bases and J lost 6, with 8 bases in between.

The rearrangement joins TRBV13 to TRBJ2-1, with 11 bases matching TRBD2. The V and J ends lost 3 bases and 5 bases, in that order; junction bases with no gene match: 3. Germline CDR1 PRHDT, CDR2 FYEKMQ (reference sequence). This CDR3 spans 15 amino acids. The CDR3 is CASSFPGLADNEQFF. The CDR3 nucleotides are TGTGCCAGCAGCTTCCCGGGACTAGCGGACAATGAGCAGTTCTTC. Full variable domain (rest looked up from reference TRBV13 and TRBJ2-1): AAGVIQSPRHLIKEKRETATLKCYPIPRHDTVYWYQQGPGQDPQFLISFYEKMQSDKGSIPDRFSAQQFSDYHSELNMSSLELGDSALYFCASSFPGLADNEQFFGPGTRLTVL.

The rearrangement uses TRBV25-1 and TRBJ2-3; D unclear. With 3 bases removed from V and 0 bases from J, the gap between germline ends came to 10 bases. Germline V gene data show CDR1 as MGHDK and CDR2 as SYGVNS. The CDR3 is made up of 15 amino acids. The CDR3 region is CASSDRQSSTDTQYF. The CDR3 coding sequence is TGTGCCAGCAGTGACCGGCAGTCTAGCACAGATACGCAGTATTTT.

V usage is TRBV6-2 or TRBV6-3 and J usage is TRBJ2-1; the D gene could be TRBD1 or TRBD2 (5 bases each). Germline-derived CDR1 and CDR2 are MNHEY and SVGEGT. V shed 6 bases and J shed 3 bases, with 9 bases lying between them. The CDR3 sequence is 13 residues long. CDR3 amino acids: CASSRGRYNEQFF. Written as DNA, the CDR3 is TGTGCCAGCAGCCGGGGACGCTACAATGAGCAGTTCTTC.

The V call is TRBV3-1 (or the pseudogene TRBV3-2), the J call TRBJ2-7; possibly TRBD1 for D (5 bases). V gave up 0 bases and J gave up 3 bases, with 9 bases separating them. The CDR3 sequence is 14 residues long. Germline loops: CDR1 LGHDT, CDR2 YNNKEL (reference sequence). DNA of the CDR3: TGTGCCAGCAGCCAAGAAGTGGGGCACTACGAGCAGTACTTC. Encoded protein: CASSQEVGHYEQYF.